These 25 T cell receptor beta chains were sequenced from one sample in a study of T cell responses to AZD1222 COVID-19 vaccine. Data came from immunoSEQ multiplex PCR; TCRdb stores just in-frame clones and leaves some out. The top ten clones hold more than 2% of a sample with 70,000 to 80,000 clones, just over 85% of them seen once. Sequenced material: peripheral blood, taken on day 0 of AZD1222 vaccination. The receptors here all came from an adult in good health.

This clone was detected once. J is TRBJ1-4 and V is TRBV7-2; D unclear. The length of the CDR3 is 12 residues. From germline, CDR1 is SGHTA and CDR2 FQGNSA. Between the trimmed V and J ends, which lost 3 bases and 2 bases, there was a span of 1 base. CDR3 sequence (DNA): TGTGCCAGCAGCTTGACTAATGAAAAACTGTTTTTT. Translation gives CASSLTNEKLFF.

The gene calls are TRBV7-2 and TRBJ2-3, with D possibly TRBD2 on 5 matching bases. In germline, CDR1 is SGHTA, CDR2 FQGNSA. The CDR3 runs to 16 residues. V was cut by 1 base and J by 4 bases, with 15 bases left in between. The chain's CDR3 is CASSLDGLGLADTQYF. The CDR3 DNA follows: TGTGCCAGCAGCTTAGACGGGTTAGGACTTGCAGATACGCAGTATTTT.

The rearrangement links TRBV29-1 to TRBJ2-3; 8 bases align to TRBD2. Germline CDR1 SQVTM, CDR2 ANQGSEA. Trimming removed 6 bases from V and 0 bases from J; junction bases left unmatched: 5. The length of the CDR3 is 14 residues. The CDR3 sequence: CSVAGLASTDTQYF. For the CDR3, the DNA is TGCAGCGTAGCAGGACTAGCCAGCACAGATACGCAGTATTTT.

This chain joins TRBV2 and TRBJ1-3, with TRBD1 as a possible D gene (5 bases). The germline V and J ends were trimmed by 7 bases and 0 bases, with 16 bases remaining between them. Looked up from germline, CDR1 is SNHLY and CDR2 is FYNNEI. The CDR3 runs to 16 residues. The CDR3 region is CASTSGTRPSGNTIYF. In DNA form, the CDR3 reads TGTGCCAGCACCTCCGGGACCCGACCCTCTGGAAACACCATATATTTT.

The gene calls are TRBV6-1 and TRBJ1-1; perhaps TRBD1 as D (5 bases). The CDR3 extends over 13 amino acids. Trimming took 3 bases from V and 10 from J, leaving 15 bases between them. CDR1 and CDR2 from the germline V gene are MNHNS and SASEGT. The CDR3: CASSDSSGLGAFF. The CDR3 DNA reads as TGTGCCAGCAGTGATTCTTCAGGGTTGGGAGCTTTCTTT.

The CDR3 sequence is CASSKGGAQQETQYF. The CDR3 DNA follows: TGTGCCAGCAGCAAAGGGGGGGCGCAACAAGAGACCCAGTACTTC. The chain links TRBV11-2 to TRBJ2-5; possible D gene TRBD2, 7 bases. Germline-derived CDR1 and CDR2 are SGHAT and FQNNGV. Trimming removed 5 bases from V and 2 bases from J, with 15 bases in between. The CDR3 sequence is 15 residues long.

The chain links TRBV2 to TRBJ2-7; D gene ambiguous. CDR1 and CDR2 (germline): SNHLY, FYNNEI. This CDR3 spans 13 amino acids. The V end was cut by 8 bases, the J end by 0 bases, with 11 bases between. CDR3 sequence (DNA): TGTGCCAGCCGGTTAGCCCCCTCCTACGAGCAGTACTTC. Translating it yields CASRLAPSYEQYF.

The count of this clone is one. The chain is built from TRBV30 and TRBJ1-3; TRBD1 aligns across 8 bases. V shed 2 bases, J shed 2 bases, and the junction held 2 bases outside the gene matches. In germline, CDR1 is GTSNPN, CDR2 SVGIG (reference sequence). CDR3 length: 14 amino acids. CDR3 in DNA: TGTGCCTGGAGTCCGGACAGGGCTGGAAACACCATATATTTT. Translated, it gives CAWSPDRAGNTIYF.

The chain combines TRBV19 with TRBJ1-4, with TRBD1 matching over 7 bases. The CDR3 contains 17 residues. Germline CDR1 is LNHDA and CDR2 is SQIVND (reference sequence). The junction had 17 bases not matched to a gene; V was cut back by 4 bases and J by 9 bases. CDR3 nucleotide sequence: TGTGCCAGTAGTAACCGGGACAGACTAAGACCATGGCAAAAACTGTTTTTT. This sequence encodes CASSNRDRLRPWQKLFF.

The V call is TRBV27, the J call TRBJ2-1, with D unresolved. Germline CDR1 MNHEY, CDR2 SMNVEV (reference sequence). Trimming left V 3 bases short and J 7 bases short, with 19 bases between. The CDR3 runs 16 residues. The CDR3 here is CASSFSLLPPGNEQFF. CDR3 DNA: TGTGCCAGCAGTTTTTCCCTCCTTCCCCCGGGTAATGAGCAGTTCTTC.

The chain carries TRBV28 and TRBJ1-4; TRBD1 aligns across 8 bases. This CDR3 is 14 amino acids long. The trim removed 3 bases at V and 8 bases at J, leaving 5 bases unmatched. Per germline, CDR1 MDHEN and CDR2 SYDVKM. CDR3 amino acids: CASSLETGEEKLFF. The CDR3 DNA reads as TGTGCCAGCAGTTTGGAGACAGGGGAGGAAAAACTGTTTTTT.

The chain links TRBV30 to TRBJ1-4; no clear D. V lost 0 bases, J lost 10 bases, and 6 bases lay in between. The CDR3 totals 11 residues. Germline CDR1 and CDR2: GTSNPN and SVGIG (reference sequence). CDR3 protein: CAWSVGGKLFF. The CDR3 nucleotides read TGTGCCTGGAGTGTAGGTGGAAAACTGTTTTTT.

With respect to this clone: A read error may produce the germline difference seen at one junction end. This rearrangement joins TRBV29-1 to TRBJ1-5; possibly TRBD1 for D (5 bases). CDR1 and CDR2 (germline): SQVTM, ANQGSEA. The CDR3 consists of 11 residues. For the CDR3, the DNA is TGCAGCGTTGTCCTCCAGGGCGATCTAGCTTTT. Residues: CSVVLQGDLAF.

The rearrangement joins TRBV12-3 or TRBV12-4 to TRBJ2-3, with D possibly matching TRBD1 (5 bases). V was shortened by 4 bases and J by 7 bases, with 9 bases between the two germline ends. The CDR3 spans 12 residues. CDR3 coding DNA: TGTGCCAGCAGTTCTCCAGGGAATACGCAGTATTTT. It codes for CASSSPGNTQYF.

CDR3 in amino acids: CASSQLPGGTQYF. CDR3 sequence (DNA): TGTGCCAGCAGCCAATTACCTGGGGGGACCCAGTACTTC. This rearrangement joins TRBV14 to TRBJ2-5; D is possibly TRBD1 or TRBD2 (5 bases each). Trimming stripped 2 bases from V and 7 bases from J, with 11 bases between. Germline V gene lookup returns CDR1 SGHDN and CDR2 FVKESK. This CDR3 contains 13 residues.

The rearrangement uses TRBV12-3 or TRBV12-4 and TRBJ2-7; 9 bases agree with TRBD1. The CDR3 length is 13 residues. V lost 8 bases to trimming and J lost 2 bases; unmatched junction nucleotides: 4. DNA for the CDR3: TGTGCCAGCGGGACAGGGTCCACCTACGAGCAGTACTTC. Its translation is CASGTGSTYEQYF.

The chain has TRBV19 and TRBJ1-2; 10 bases line up with TRBD1. The CDR3 runs to 14 residues. V was clipped by 1 base and J by 7 bases; unmatched bases: 3. Germline-derived CDR1 and CDR2 are LNHDA and SQIVND (reference sequence). The CDR3 loop reads CASSIGQGARGYTF. The CDR3 coding sequence is TGTGCCAGTAGTATAGGACAGGGGGCGCGTGGCTACACCTTC.

In the case of this clone: The DNA is omitted, as the CDR3 cannot be located on it reliably, and the CDR3 follows TCRdb's listing. The rearrangement uses TRBV27 and TRBJ1-5; whether TRBD1, the table's D call, matches the DNA was not checked. Ends included, the CDR3 has 16 residues. Germline V CDR1 and CDR2: MNHEY, SMNVEV (reference sequence). The CDR3 here is CASSSSTGDSNQPQHF.

The table lists this clone with a few counts. V and J are TRBV6-4 and TRBJ2-3, with 8 bases identical to TRBD1. Losses at the gene ends were 6 bases for V and 3 bases for J; bases not matched to a gene: 5. Germline V gives CDR1 MRHNA, CDR2 SNTAGT. CDR3 length equals 14 residues. For the CDR3, the DNA is TGTGCCAGCAGCGAGGGACAGGAGACAGATACGCAGTATTTT. This encodes CASSEGQETDTQYF.

V gene TRBV12-3 or TRBV12-4 combines with J gene TRBJ1-6, with D perhaps matching TRBD1 (6 bases). Trimming shortened V by 5 bases and J by 7 bases, and 9 bases separated the two germline ends. The CDR3 length is 13 residues. In nucleotides, the CDR3 is TGTGCCAGCAGTCCTACAGGGAATTCACCCCTCCACTTT. The encoded protein is CASSPTGNSPLHF.

This chain links TRBV5-4 with TRBJ2-2; D gene ambiguous. Germline CDR1 SGHNT, CDR2 YYREEE (reference sequence). The V end was cut by 4 bases, the J end by 5 bases, with 15 bases between. The CDR3 covers 15 residues. The CDR3 is CASSEDLFGTGELFF. In nucleotides, the CDR3 is TGTGCCAGCAGCGAGGATCTGTTCGGGACCGGGGAGCTGTTTTTT.

The chain has TRBV7-3 and TRBJ1-3, with a possible D match to TRBD1 (5 bases). CDR1 is SGHTA, CDR2 FQGTGA, per germline. The length of the CDR3 is 15 residues. Trimming took 5 bases from V and 2 from J, leaving 13 bases between them. DNA of the CDR3: TGTGCCAGCAGCCCGTCCGGGGCCCCTGGAAACACCATATATTTT. Residues: CASSPSGAPGNTIYF.

The chain has TRBV28 and TRBJ1-1, with a weak D call TRBD1 (5 bases). The CDR3 runs 15 residues. The V end was cut by 6 bases, the J end by 1 base, with 15 bases between. Germline-derived CDR1 and CDR2 are MDHEN and SYDVKM. This chain's CDR3 is CASSPSQGQNTEAFF. In nucleotides, the CDR3 is TGTGCCAGCAGCCCCTCCCAGGGCCAGAACACTGAAGCTTTCTTT.

This CDR3 reads CSVEDRMRRNTIYF. CDR3 sequence (DNA): TGCAGCGTTGAAGACAGGATGCGACGAAACACCATATATTTT. This chain uses TRBV29-1 with TRBJ1-3, with D unresolved. With 0 bases removed from V and 5 bases from J, the gap between germline ends came to 11 bases. Germline CDR1 reads SQVTM; CDR2 reads ANQGSEA. The CDR3 is 14 amino acids. The variable domain in full, with the rest retrieved from reference TRBV29-1 and TRBJ1-3, is SAVISQKPSRDICQRGTSLTIQCQVDSQVTMMFWYRQQPGQSLTLIATANQGSEATYESGFVIDKFPISRPNLTFSTLTVSNMSPEDSSIYLCSVEDRMRRNTIYFGEGSWLTVV.

The chain is built from TRBV6-1 and TRBJ2-6, with D unresolved. V lost 1 base to trimming and J lost 0 bases, with 4 bases between them. CDR3 size: 15 residues. Germline-derived CDR1 and CDR2 are MNHNS and SASEGT. The CDR3 is CASSEGGSGANVLTF. CDR3 nucleotide sequence: TGTGCCAGCAGTGAAGGGGGCTCTGGGGCCAACGTCCTGACTTTC.